Following are 6 T cell receptor beta chains from one sample sequenced in a study of blood T cell repertoires in COVID-19. Measured with immunoSEQ multiplex PCR; TCRdb has only the in-frame clones, and not every one. The repertoire holds 400,000 to 450,000 clones, 90% seen once, with less than 0.75% in the top ten. The sample taken for sequencing was PBMCs or T cells enriched from blood (not recorded which). These TCRs come from a man younger than 35 who had recovered from COVID-19.

The rearrangement joins TRBV2 to TRBJ2-2, with 8 bases that match TRBD2. The CDR3 loop spans 16 amino acids. V lost 4 bases to trimming and J lost 7 bases; unmatched junction nucleotides: 11. From germline, CDR1 is SNHLY and CDR2 FYNNEI. CDR3 sequence (DNA): TGTGCCAGCAGTGCGGGAGGGCCATTATTTGTCGGGGAGCTGTTTTTT. This sequence encodes CASSAGGPLFVGELFF.

The chain combines TRBV18 with TRBJ2-5; TRBD1 matches at 7 bases. The germline V gene encodes CDR1 KGHSH and CDR2 LQKENI. V shed 3 bases, J shed 4 bases, and the junction held 5 bases outside the gene matches. CDR3 length equals 14 residues. The CDR3 nucleotides are TGTGCCAGCTCACCGCCACAGGGGAGAGAGACCCAGTACTTC. Encoded protein: CASSPPQGRETQYF.

The chain is built from TRBV6-5 and TRBJ1-5, with 7 bases lining up with TRBD1. J lost 2 bases, V lost 6 bases, and 7 bases had no gene match. The CDR3 spans 15 residues. CDR1 is MNHEY and CDR2 is SVGAGI in the germline V gene. The CDR3 loop is CASSGAGGGNQPQHF. The DNA of the CDR3 is TGTGCCAGCAGCGGGGCAGGGGGTGGCAATCAGCCCCAGCATTTT.

J is TRBJ2-1 and V is TRBV7-9; D may be TRBD1 (8 bases). V gave up 0 bases and J gave up 7 bases, with 13 bases separating them. The CDR3 contains 15 residues. Germline V gene data show CDR1 as SEHNR and CDR2 as FQNEAQ (reference sequence). Here the CDR3 DNA reads TGTGCCAGCAGCTTAGCGTTACAGGGGGGGAATGAGCAGTTCTTC. This codes for CASSLALQGGNEQFF.

The chain uses TRBV5-1 and TRBJ2-1; 15 positions agree with TRBD2. Germline V lookup: CDR1 SGHRS, CDR2 YFSETQ. The CDR3 length is 18 residues. J gave up 8 bases and V 4 bases, and 13 bases lay outside the gene matches. Here the CDR3 reads CASSLPGTSGRPSHEQFF. As DNA, the CDR3 is TGCGCCAGCAGCCTCCCCGGGACTAGCGGGAGGCCTAGCCATGAGCAGTTCTTC.

This chain links TRBV6-1 with TRBJ2-3; 7 nucleotides agree with TRBD1. Germline CDR1 reads MNHNS; CDR2 reads SASEGT. The CDR3 sequence is 16 residues long. V trimming: 2 bases; J trimming: 4 bases; junction bases outside the gene matches: 9. The CDR3 protein is CASSEWGRGSADTQYF. The CDR3 DNA sequence: TGTGCCAGCAGTGAATGGGGCAGGGGGAGCGCAGATACGCAGTATTTT.